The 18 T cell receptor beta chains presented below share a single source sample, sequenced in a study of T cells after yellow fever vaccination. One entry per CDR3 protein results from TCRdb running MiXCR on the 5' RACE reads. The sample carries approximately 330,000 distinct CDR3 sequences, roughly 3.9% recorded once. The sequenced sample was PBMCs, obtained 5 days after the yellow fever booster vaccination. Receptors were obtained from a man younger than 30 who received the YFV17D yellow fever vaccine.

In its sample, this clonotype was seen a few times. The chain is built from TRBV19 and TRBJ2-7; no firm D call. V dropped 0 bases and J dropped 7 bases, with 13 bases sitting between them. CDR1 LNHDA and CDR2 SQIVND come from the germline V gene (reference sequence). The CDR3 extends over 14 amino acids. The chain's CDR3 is CASSIDLGSWEQYF. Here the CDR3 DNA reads TGTGCCAGTAGTATAGATTTGGGCAGCTGGGAGCAGTACTTC.

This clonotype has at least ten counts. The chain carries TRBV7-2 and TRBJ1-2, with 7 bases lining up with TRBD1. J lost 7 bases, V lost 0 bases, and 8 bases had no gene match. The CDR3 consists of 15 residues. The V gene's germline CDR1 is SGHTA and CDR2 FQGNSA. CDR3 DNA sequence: TGTGCCAGCAGCTTAGCACCGACAGGGACCTCTGGCTACACCTTC. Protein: CASSLAPTGTSGYTF.

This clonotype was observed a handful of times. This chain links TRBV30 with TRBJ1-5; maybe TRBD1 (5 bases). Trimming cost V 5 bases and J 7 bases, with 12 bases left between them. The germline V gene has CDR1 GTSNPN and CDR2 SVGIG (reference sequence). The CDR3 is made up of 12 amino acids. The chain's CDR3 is CAWPRRGQPQHF. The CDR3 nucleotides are TGTGCCTGGCCCAGGAGGGGACAGCCCCAGCATTTT.

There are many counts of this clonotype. The CDR3, as DNA: TGCGCCAGCAGCTTGATGTCAGGGAGAAACATTCAGTACTTC. Translating it yields CASSLMSGRNIQYF. This chain joins TRBV5-1 and TRBJ2-4; D is possibly TRBD1 or TRBD2 (5 bases each). Germline CDR1 and CDR2: SGHRS and YFSETQ. Trimming removed 1 base at V and 6 bases at J, with 11 bases between. The CDR3 has 14 residues.

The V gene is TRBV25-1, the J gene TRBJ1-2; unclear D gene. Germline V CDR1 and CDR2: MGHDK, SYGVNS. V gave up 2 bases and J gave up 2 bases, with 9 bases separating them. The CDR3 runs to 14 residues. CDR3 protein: CASSENQRNYGYTF. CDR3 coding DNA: TGTGCCAGCAGTGAAAATCAGAGGAACTATGGCTACACCTTC.

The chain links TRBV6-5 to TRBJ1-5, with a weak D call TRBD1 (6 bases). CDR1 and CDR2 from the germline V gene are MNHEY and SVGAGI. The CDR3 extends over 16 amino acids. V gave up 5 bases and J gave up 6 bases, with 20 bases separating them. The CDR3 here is CASSQGTQGQGQPQHF. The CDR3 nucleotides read TGTGCCAGCAGTCAAGGGACACAGGGCCAGGGTCAGCCCCAGCATTTT.

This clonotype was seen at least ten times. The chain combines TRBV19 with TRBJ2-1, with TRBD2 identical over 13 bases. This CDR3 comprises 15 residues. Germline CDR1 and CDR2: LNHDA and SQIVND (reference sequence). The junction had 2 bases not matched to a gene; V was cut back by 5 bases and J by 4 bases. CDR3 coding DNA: TGTGCCAGTAGTGGGACTAGCGGGGATTACAATGAGCAGTTCTTC. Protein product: CASSGTSGDYNEQFF.

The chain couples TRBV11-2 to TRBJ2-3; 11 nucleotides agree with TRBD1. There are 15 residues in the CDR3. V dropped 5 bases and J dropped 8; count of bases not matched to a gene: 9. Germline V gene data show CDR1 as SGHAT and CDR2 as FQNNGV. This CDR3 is CASSLPGQGDITQYF. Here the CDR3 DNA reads TGTGCCAGCAGCCTGCCGGGACAGGGGGATATTACGCAGTATTTT. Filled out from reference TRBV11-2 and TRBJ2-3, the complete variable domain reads EAGVAQSPRYKIIEKRQSVAFWCNPISGHATLYWYQQILGQGPKLLIQFQNNGVVDDSQLPKDRFSAERLKGVDSTLKIQPAKLEDSAVYLCASSLPGQGDITQYFGPGTRLTVL.

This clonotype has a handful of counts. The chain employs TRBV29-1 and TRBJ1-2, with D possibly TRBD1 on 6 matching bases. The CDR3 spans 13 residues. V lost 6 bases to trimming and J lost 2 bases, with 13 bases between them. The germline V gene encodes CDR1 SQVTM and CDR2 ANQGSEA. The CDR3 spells CSVSDRDNYGYTF. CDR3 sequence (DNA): TGCAGCGTCTCGGACAGAGACAACTATGGCTACACCTTC.

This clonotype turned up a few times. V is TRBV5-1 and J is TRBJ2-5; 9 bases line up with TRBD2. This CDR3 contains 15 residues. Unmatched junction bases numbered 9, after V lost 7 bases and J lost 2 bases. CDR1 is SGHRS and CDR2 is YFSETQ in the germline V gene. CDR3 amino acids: CASGLERGAQETQYF. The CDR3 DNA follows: TGCGCCAGCGGATTAGAGCGGGGGGCGCAAGAGACCCAGTACTTC.

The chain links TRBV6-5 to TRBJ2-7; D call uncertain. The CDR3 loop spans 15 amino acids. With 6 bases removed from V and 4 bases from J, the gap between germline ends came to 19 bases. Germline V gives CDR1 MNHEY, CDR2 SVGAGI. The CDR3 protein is CASRSSGVFGYEQYV. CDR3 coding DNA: TGTGCCAGCAGGTCTAGTGGAGTGTTTGGGTACGAGCAGTACGTC.

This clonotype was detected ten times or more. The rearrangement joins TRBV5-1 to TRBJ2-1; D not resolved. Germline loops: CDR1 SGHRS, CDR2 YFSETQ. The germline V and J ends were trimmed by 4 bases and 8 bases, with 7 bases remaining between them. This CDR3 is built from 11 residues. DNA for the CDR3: TGCGCCAGCAGCCTAAACGATGAGCAGTTCTTC. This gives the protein CASSLNDEQFF.

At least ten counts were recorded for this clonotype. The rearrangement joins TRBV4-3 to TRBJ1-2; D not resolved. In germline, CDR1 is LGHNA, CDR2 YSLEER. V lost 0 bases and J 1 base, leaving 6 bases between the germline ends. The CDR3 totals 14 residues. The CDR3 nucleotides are TGCGCCAGCAGCCAAGATAGGTTTAACTATGGCTACACCTTC. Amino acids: CASSQDRFNYGYTF.

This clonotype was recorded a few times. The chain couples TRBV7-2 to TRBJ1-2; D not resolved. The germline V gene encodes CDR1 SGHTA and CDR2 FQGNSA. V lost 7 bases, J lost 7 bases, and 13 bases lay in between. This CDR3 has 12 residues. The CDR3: CASTRFLFGYTF. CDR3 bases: TGTGCCAGCACCCGCTTCCTATTTGGCTACACCTTC.

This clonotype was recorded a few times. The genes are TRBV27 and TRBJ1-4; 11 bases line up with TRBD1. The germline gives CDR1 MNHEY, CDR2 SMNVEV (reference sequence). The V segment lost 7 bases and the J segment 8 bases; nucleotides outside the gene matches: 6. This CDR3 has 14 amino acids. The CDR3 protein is CASTSGQGGEKLFF. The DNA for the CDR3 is TGTGCCAGCACTTCGGGACAGGGGGGCGAAAAACTGTTTTTT.

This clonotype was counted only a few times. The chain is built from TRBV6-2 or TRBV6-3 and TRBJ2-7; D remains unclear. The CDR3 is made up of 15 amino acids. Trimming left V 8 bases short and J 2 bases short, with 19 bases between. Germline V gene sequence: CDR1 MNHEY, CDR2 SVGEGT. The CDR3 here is CASASPPPRPYEQYF. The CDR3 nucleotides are TGTGCCAGCGCCTCACCCCCTCCCCGCCCCTACGAGCAGTACTTC.

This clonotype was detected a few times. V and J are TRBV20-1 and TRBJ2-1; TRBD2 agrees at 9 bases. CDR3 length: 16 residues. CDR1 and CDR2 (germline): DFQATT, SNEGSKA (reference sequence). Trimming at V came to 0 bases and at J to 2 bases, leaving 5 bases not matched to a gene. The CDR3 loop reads CSARDGTSQPYNEQFF. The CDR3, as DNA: TGCAGTGCTAGAGATGGGACTAGCCAACCCTACAATGAGCAGTTCTTC.

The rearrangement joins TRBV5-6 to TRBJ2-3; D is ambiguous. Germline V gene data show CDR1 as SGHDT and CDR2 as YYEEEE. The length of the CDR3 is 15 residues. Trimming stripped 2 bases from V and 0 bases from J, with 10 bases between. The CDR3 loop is CASSFSPTSTDTQYF. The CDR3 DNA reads TGTGCCAGCAGCTTCTCGCCAACTAGCACAGATACGCAGTATTTT.